These 10 T cell receptor beta chains share one sample of origin, sequenced in a study of T-cell reconstitution after alpha-beta-depleted transplantation in children. Unique molecular identifiers were incorporated into the prepared TCRbeta library. TCRdb independently ran MiXCR on the PCR reads; one entry per CDR3 protein. The table has some 550,000 distinct CDR3 sequences, roughly 23% seen once; the top ten hold less than 15%. The source was PBMCs, mostly from graft donor cells, collected 360 days after TCRalphabeta/CD19-depleted stem cell transplant. The source of these receptors is a boy younger than two who had a stem cell transplant for acute myeloid leukemia, so the T cells may come from the graft donor.

The chain links TRBV28 to TRBJ2-3; TRBD2 agrees at 8 bases. The CDR3 loop spans 15 amino acids. The germline CDR1 and CDR2 sequences are MDHEN and SYDVKM. The trim removed 3 bases at V and 0 bases at J, leaving 2 bases unmatched. The chain's CDR3 is CASSLERGSTDTQYF. The CDR3 DNA reads as TGTGCCAGCAGTTTGGAGCGGGGGAGCACAGATACGCAGTATTTT.

This rearrangement joins TRBV5-5 to TRBJ2-7; TRBD1 matches at 7 bases. The CDR3 runs to 12 residues. The junction had 2 bases not matched to a gene; V was cut back by 4 bases and J by 4 bases. Germline loops: CDR1 SGHKS, CDR2 YYEKEE (reference sequence). The CDR3 nucleotides are TGTGCCAGCAGCAAGACAGGGTACGAGCAGTACGTC. Residues: CASSKTGYEQYV.

V gene TRBV29-1 combines with J gene TRBJ2-1, with a weak D call TRBD2 (6 bases). Germline CDR1 and CDR2: SQVTM and ANQGSEA. The CDR3 contains 15 residues. Trimming removed 6 bases at V and 8 bases at J, with 23 bases between. The CDR3 loop reads CSVGGFAPPLDEQFF. The CDR3 bases are TGCAGCGTCGGGGGATTCGCTCCACCGTTGGATGAGCAGTTCTTC.

This clonotype was seen at least ten times. V and J are TRBV20-1 and TRBJ1-6, with a possible D match to TRBD1 (5 bases). CDR1 and CDR2 (germline): DFQATT, SNEGSKA (reference sequence). There are 13 residues in the CDR3. V was shortened by 6 bases and J by 4 bases, with 10 bases between the two germline ends. CDR3 loop: CSAETGYNSPLHF. CDR3 coding DNA: TGCAGTGCCGAAACAGGATATAATTCACCCCTCCACTTT.

The V call is TRBV15, the J call TRBJ1-2; 7 bases agree with TRBD1. This CDR3 has 14 residues. Unmatched junction bases numbered 6, after V lost 6 bases and J lost 2 bases. In germline, CDR1 is LNHNV, CDR2 YYDKDF (reference sequence). The CDR3 DNA sequence: TGTGCCACCAGATGGGACAGAGGGAACTATGGCTACACCTTC. Its protein is CATRWDRGNYGYTF.

This clonotype was observed a few times. The chain joins TRBV29-1 to TRBJ2-3; D not resolved. Trimming shortened V by 8 bases and J by 0 bases, and 15 bases separated the two germline ends. Germline lookup yields CDR1 SQVTM and CDR2 ANQGSEA. CDR3 size: 14 residues. Here the CDR3 reads CSYPLGQSTDTQYF. The DNA for the CDR3 is TGCAGCTACCCCCTCGGCCAGAGCACAGATACGCAGTATTTT.

This clonotype was picked up many times. The chain employs TRBV4-1 and TRBJ2-1; no definite D call. The V and J ends lost 4 bases and 8 bases respectively, with 12 bases between them. The CDR3 extends over 13 amino acids. CDR1 is MGHRA, CDR2 YSYEKL, per germline. The CDR3 region is CASSPPERHEQFF. CDR3 DNA sequence: TGCGCCAGCAGCCCTCCGGAACGCCATGAGCAGTTCTTC.

The V call is TRBV15, the J call TRBJ2-3; TRBD2 aligns across 8 bases. Germline V gives CDR1 LNHNV, CDR2 YYDKDF (reference sequence). The CDR3 runs to 12 residues. The trim removed 10 bases at V and 2 bases at J, leaving 2 bases unmatched. The CDR3 sequence is CASSGDTDTQYF. CDR3 DNA sequence: TGTGCCAGTAGCGGGGACACAGATACGCAGTATTTT.

As regards this clonotype: Just one base apart from a much larger clone, this may be a read error. The chain links TRBV12-3 or TRBV12-4 to TRBJ1-3; D remains unclear. CDR3 length equals 13 residues. This CDR3 is CASSLVDGNTINF. The CDR3 bases are TGTGCCAGCAGTTTAGTCGATGGAAACACCATAAATTTT.

The chain has TRBV12-3 or TRBV12-4 and TRBJ1-1, with TRBD1 matching over 8 bases. The CDR3 is 13 residues long. The ends lost 9 bases at V and 1 base at J; junction bases unmatched: 4. Here the CDR3 reads CASTGGPNTEAFF. The CDR3 DNA reads as TGTGCCAGTACAGGGGGACCGAACACTGAAGCTTTCTTT.